Following are 25 T cell receptor beta chains from one sample sequenced in a study of post-analysis software for immune sequencing data. Whole-study findings and limits: Patients had higher frequencies than controls of five TRBV segments, including TRBV5-6, TRBV5-1 and TRBV20-1.

The TCR beta cDNA libraries contained unique molecular identifiers. TCRdb re-called the PCR reads with MiXCR, one entry per CDR3 protein. The repertoire holds about 680,000 distinct CDR3 sequences, with 59% as singletons. Their target antigens are unknown. Specimen: blood. These receptors all stem from a girl aged 2 to 10 with multiple sclerosis.

This clonotype has just a few counts. The genes are TRBV12-3 or TRBV12-4 and TRBJ2-1, with no clear D. The CDR3 spans 13 residues. Between the trimmed V and J ends, which lost 4 bases and 9 bases, there was a span of 13 bases. The CDR3 is CASSSLGDGEQFF. CDR3 coding DNA: TGTGCCAGCAGTTCTCTTGGCGATGGTGAGCAGTTCTTC.

This clonotype was detected a few times. The chain joins TRBV27 to TRBJ1-2, with TRBD1 as a possible D gene (6 bases). Germline CDR1 is MNHEY and CDR2 is SMNVEV (reference sequence). CDR3 length equals 15 residues. The ends were cut back, 2 bases at V and 8 bases at J, with 18 bases in the middle. The CDR3 protein is CASSLTGWDTGGYTF. DNA of the CDR3: TGTGCCAGCAGTTTAACTGGGTGGGACACGGGCGGCTACACCTTC.

This chain connects TRBV15 to TRBJ2-3, with 7 bases lining up with TRBD2. Germline lookup yields CDR1 LNHNV and CDR2 YYDKDF (reference sequence). J was trimmed by 5 bases and V by 4 bases; bases with no gene match: 9. The CDR3 length is 15 residues. CDR3 sequence (DNA): TGTGCCACCAGCAATGGGAGGGCGCATGGAGATACGCAGTATTTT. It yields the protein CATSNGRAHGDTQYF.

The chain carries TRBV30 and TRBJ2-5; no clear D gene. V was cut by 0 bases and J by 2 bases, with 7 bases left in between. Germline-derived CDR1 and CDR2 are GTSNPN and SVGIG (reference sequence). The CDR3 consists of 13 residues. The CDR3 region has the DNA TGTGCCTGGAGTGTACAAGTACAAGAGACCCAGTACTTC. This gives the protein CAWSVQVQETQYF.

The CDR3 protein is CASSWGDRPRPEFF. CDR3 nucleotide sequence: TGTGCCAGCAGCTGGGGGGACAGACCCAGACCGGAGTTCTTC. The genes are TRBV7-2 and TRBJ2-1; a possible D gene is TRBD1 (7 bases). V was pared by 4 bases and J by 14 bases, with 21 bases between. Germline CDR1 SGHTA, CDR2 FQGNSA. CDR3 length: 14 amino acids.

The V call is TRBV10-3, the J call TRBJ1-5; 7 bases agree with TRBD1. Losses at the gene ends were 6 bases for V and 4 bases for J; bases not matched to a gene: 3. The CDR3 loop spans 13 amino acids. Germline-derived CDR1 and CDR2 are ENHRY and SYGVKD. CDR3 in amino acids: CAIRGTANQPQHF. DNA of the CDR3: TGTGCCATCAGGGGGACAGCAAATCAGCCCCAGCATTTT.

This chain uses TRBV12-3 or TRBV12-4 with TRBJ2-5; 11 bases fit TRBD2. V shed 6 bases, J shed 6 bases, and the junction held 15 bases outside the gene matches. CDR3 size: 17 residues. In DNA form, the CDR3 reads TGTGCCAGCAGCCGAACTTCTAGCGGGAGGTCTAAAAAGACCCAGTACTTC. It specifies CASSRTSSGRSKKTQYF.

This chain joins TRBV7-9 and TRBJ2-1; the D is unclear. The CDR3 is 17 amino acids. The V end was cut by 1 base, the J end by 1 base, with 14 bases between. Germline-derived CDR1 and CDR2 are SEHNR and FQNEAQ (reference sequence). In DNA form, the CDR3 reads TGTGCCAGCAGCTTAGTTGCCGGTGGGGATTCCTACAATGAGCAGTTCTTC. This translates into CASSLVAGGDSYNEQFF.

This clonotype occurred a few times. V and J are TRBV12-3 or TRBV12-4 and TRBJ1-6; D ambiguous. The CDR3 is 14 amino acids. Trimming left V 6 bases short and J 6 bases short, with 12 bases between. The CDR3 coding sequence is TGTGCCAGCAGACTTAGGGCGTCTAATTCACCCCTCCACTTT. Protein product: CASRLRASNSPLHF.

The chain uses TRBV2 and TRBJ2-3; no definite D call. Germline CDR1 SNHLY, CDR2 FYNNEI. The CDR3 consists of 11 residues. V gave up 3 bases and J gave up 8 bases, with 6 bases separating them. CDR3 protein: CASSELTTQYF. CDR3 in DNA: TGTGCCAGCAGTGAGCTCACTACGCAGTATTTT.

This clonotype has more than one count but fewer than ten. The chain recombines TRBV20-1 with TRBJ2-1, with D possibly TRBD1 on 5 matching bases. The CDR3 runs 12 residues. With 0 bases removed from V and 10 bases from J, the gap between germline ends came to 10 bases. CDR1 DFQATT and CDR2 SNEGSKA come from the germline V gene (reference sequence). The CDR3 DNA is TGCAGTGCTAGAGATCCAGGGCTCGAGCAGTTCTTC. Its translation is CSARDPGLEQFF.

This clonotype came up many times. The chain links TRBV20-1 to TRBJ2-5; 7 bases line up with TRBD2. With 3 bases clipped from V and 1 base from J, the junction kept 5 bases outside the gene matches. This CDR3 spans 14 amino acids. Germline V gives CDR1 DFQATT, CDR2 SNEGSKA (reference sequence). The DNA for the CDR3 is TGCAGTGCTAGTTCGCCTAGCGGCCAAGAGACCCAGTACTTC. Its protein product is CSASSPSGQETQYF.

The chain is built from TRBV7-7 and TRBJ2-5, with 7 bases that match TRBD2. The CDR3 runs to 17 residues. Trimming at V came to 5 bases and at J to 3 bases, leaving 15 bases not matched to a gene. Germline V gene sequence: CDR1 SSHAT, CDR2 FNYEAQ (reference sequence). CDR3 coding DNA: TGTGCCAGCAGCCACCGGGGGTGGCAGGCGGGAGAAGAGACCCAGTACTTC. Translated, it gives CASSHRGWQAGEETQYF.

This clonotype was observed a few times. The chain has TRBV10-3 and TRBJ2-1; D is perhaps TRBD1 or TRBD2 (6 bases each). Per the germline V gene, CDR1 is ENHRY and CDR2 is SYGVKD. The length of the CDR3 is 15 residues. V shed 7 bases and J shed 3 bases, with 16 bases lying between them. The CDR3 sequence is CAINWEGGFYNEQFF. In DNA, the CDR3 is TGTGCCATCAATTGGGAAGGGGGGTTCTACAATGAGCAGTTCTTC.

The chain links TRBV7-8 to TRBJ2-2; 8 bases line up with TRBD2. CDR1 and CDR2 from the germline V gene are SGHVS and FQNEAQ. This CDR3 contains 17 residues. With 3 bases clipped from V and 0 bases from J, the junction kept 6 bases outside the gene matches. CDR3 sequence: CASSFNSGVSNTGELFF. For the CDR3, the DNA is TGTGCCAGCAGCTTTAATAGCGGGGTTTCGAACACCGGGGAGCTGTTTTTT.

The chain employs TRBV7-9 and TRBJ2-5, with D perhaps matching TRBD1 (6 bases). CDR1 and CDR2 from the germline V gene are SEHNR and FQNEAQ (reference sequence). V was pared by 3 bases and J by 2 bases, with 13 bases between. The CDR3 spans 15 residues. The CDR3 DNA reads as TGTGCCAGCAGCTTCGGACAGATACTACAAGAGACCCAGTACTTC. Its protein product is CASSFGQILQETQYF.

This clonotype has only a few counts. The chain carries TRBV9 and TRBJ2-1; 8 bases agree with TRBD1. CDR1 SGDLS and CDR2 YYNGEE come from the germline V gene. There are 17 residues in the CDR3. The V gene end was trimmed by 4 bases and the J gene end by 7 bases; junction bases not matched to a gene: 16. CDR3 bases: TGTGCCAGCAGCAGGGACCCGCAGGGGGCGGTAGGTAATGAGCAGTTCTTC. It specifies CASSRDPQGAVGNEQFF.

This clonotype has more than one count but fewer than ten. This chain uses TRBV5-1 with TRBJ2-3; tentatively, D is TRBD1 or TRBD2 (5 bases each). Between the trimmed V and J ends, which lost 5 bases and 1 base, there was a span of 11 bases. The CDR3 sequence is 14 residues long. From germline, CDR1 is SGHRS and CDR2 YFSETQ. CDR3 in DNA: TGCGCCAGCAGTAGGCTGGGGGGCACAGATACGCAGTATTTT. Amino acid sequence: CASSRLGGTDTQYF.

This sequence joins TRBV4-2 and TRBJ2-5; tentatively, D is TRBD1 (6 bases). Germline V gene sequence: CDR1 LGHNA, CDR2 YNFKEQ. V was shortened by 1 base and J by 5 bases, with 11 bases between the two germline ends. This CDR3 is built from 14 residues. The CDR3 spells CASSQGTDPETQYF. DNA of the CDR3: TGTGCCAGCAGCCAAGGGACAGACCCGGAGACCCAGTACTTC.

This clonotype was observed a single time. The chain has TRBV6-6 and TRBJ2-1; D ambiguous. The CDR3 sequence is 16 residues long. Germline-derived CDR1 and CDR2 are MNHNY and SVGAGI (reference sequence). Deletions cut 0 bases from V and 0 bases from J, with 9 bases between. The DNA for the CDR3 is TGTGCCAGCAGTTACTCGAAACAGAGCTCCTACAATGAGCAGTTCTTC. It translates to CASSYSKQSSYNEQFF.

The CDR3 DNA is TGTGCCAGCAGCCCATCCCACGGGACAGTTAACTATGGCTACACCTTC. This translates into CASSPSHGTVNYGYTF. The J gene is TRBJ1-2, the V gene TRBV7-9; 7 nucleotides line up with TRBD1. The junction had 10 bases not matched to a gene; V was cut back by 5 bases and J by 1 base. There are 16 residues in the CDR3. The germline V gene has CDR1 SEHNR and CDR2 FQNEAQ (reference sequence). Variable domain in full (rest from reference TRBV7-9 and TRBJ1-2): DTGVSQNPRHKITKRGQNVTFRCDPISEHNRLYWYRQTLGQGPEFLTYFQNEAQLEKSRLLSDRFSAERPKGSFSTLEIQRTEQGDSAMYLCASSPSHGTVNYGYTFGSGTRLTVV.

J is TRBJ2-1 and V is TRBV6-1; no definite D call. V gave up 6 bases and J gave up 5 bases, with 17 bases separating them. This CDR3 region has 15 residues. Looked up from germline, CDR1 is MNHNS and CDR2 is SASEGT. In DNA, the CDR3 is TGTGCCAGCAGGCCAAGACTGGAACCTAACAATGAGCAGTTCTTC. Its translation is CASRPRLEPNNEQFF.

The rearrangement uses TRBV27 and TRBJ1-2, with D hard to call. Germline CDR1 and CDR2: MNHEY and SMNVEV (reference sequence). CDR3 size: 13 residues. Trimming removed 3 bases from V and 2 bases from J, with 7 bases in between. CDR3 loop: CASSFGINYGYTF. As DNA, the CDR3 is TGTGCCAGCAGTTTTGGAATCAACTATGGCTACACCTTC.

This clonotype was detected a few times. This chain links TRBV5-6 with TRBJ2-1; D gene unclear. With 4 bases removed from V and 8 bases from J, the gap between germline ends came to 16 bases. In germline, CDR1 is SGHDT, CDR2 YYEEEE. The CDR3 sequence is 14 residues long. The CDR3 spells CASSPPLPAYEQFF. For the CDR3, the DNA is TGTGCCAGCAGCCCCCCACTGCCAGCCTATGAGCAGTTCTTC.

The genes are TRBV7-2 and TRBJ2-2; D is ambiguous. Trimming cost V 3 bases and J 5 bases, with 16 bases left between them. Germline loops: CDR1 SGHTA, CDR2 FQGNSA. The CDR3 is made up of 16 amino acids. The CDR3 nucleotides read TGTGCCAGCAGCTTCCTTCAAACGGACCGGACCGGGGAGCTGTTTTTT. Protein: CASSFLQTDRTGELFF.